The present entry profiles one T cell receptor beta chain with its context. This entry is derived from a study of T cell responses to AZD1222 COVID-19 vaccine. Sequencing was performed with immunoSEQ multiplex PCR; in TCRdb, only in-frame clones are kept and a portion is missing. The sample includes around 99,000 clones, 70% to 90% of them seen just once. The specimen comprised peripheral blood, sampled on day 0 of AZD1222 vaccination. This clonotype originated in an adult in good health.

The chain's CDR3 is CASSSSGGGLGTEAFF. The CDR3, as DNA: TGTGCCAGCAGTTCCTCAGGAGGGGGATTAGGAACTGAAGCTTTCTTT. The chain joins TRBV27 to TRBJ1-1, with a possible D match to TRBD1 (6 bases). The CDR3 is made up of 16 amino acids. CDR1 MNHEY and CDR2 SMNVEV come from the germline V gene (reference sequence). V lost 4 bases and J lost 5, with 20 bases in between.